This TCR beta chain was recorded in a study of blood T cell repertoires in COVID-19. This clone was found once. The CDR3 has 16 amino acids. With V trimmed by 2 bases and J by 6 bases, 7 bases remained unmatched. Germline assignment: CDR1 MNHEY and CDR2 SVGAGI. Original processing methods: Amplification from reference gene primers served as the basis for estimated nucleated cell counts. Using immunoSEQ multiplex PCR, the repertoire was profiled, and TCRdb retains in-frame clones only, with some absent. D and trimming come from the DNA, and the V and J calls and clone size come from that table. Among around 280,000 clones listed, around 89% were seen once.

Input material: PBMCs or T cells enriched from blood (not recorded which). The V and J genes are TRBV6-5 and TRBJ2-2; 9 bases align to TRBD1. The clonotype originates from a woman under 30 with acute COVID-19. CDR3 DNA: TGTGCCAGCAGTTACCGGGGACAGGGATGGGCCGGGGAGCTGTTTTTT. Translating it yields CASSYRGQGWAGELFF.